These 23 T cell receptor beta chains share one sample of origin, sequenced in a study of T-cell memory formation after mild COVID-19. TCRdb re-called the 5' RACE reads with MiXCR, one entry per CDR3 protein. The repertoire holds about 560,000 distinct CDR3 sequences, roughly 18% seen once, with approximately 12% in the top ten. Sequenced: PBMCs or a T cell subset sorted from them (not recorded which). The receptors were gathered from an adult woman who had mild COVID-19 (a few samples of this study predate the infection). Cell type and time point are not known.

The V and J genes are TRBV24-1 and TRBJ2-1; the match to TRBD2 covers 8 bases. This CDR3 is built from 15 residues. V was clipped by 1 base and J by 10 bases; unmatched bases: 8. Germline V gene lookup returns CDR1 KGHDR and CDR2 SFDVKD. The CDR3 coding sequence is TGTGCCACCAGTGATTTTAAGCGGGGGAAGCGGGAGCAGTTCTTC. It yields the protein CATSDFKRGKREQFF.

A few counts support this clonotype. This sequence joins TRBV7-2 and TRBJ1-6; TRBD1 aligns across 9 bases. Germline V gene sequence: CDR1 SGHTA, CDR2 FQGNSA. Trimming cost V 5 bases and J 11 bases; bases outside gene matches: 10. The length of the CDR3 is 15 residues. The CDR3 DNA reads TGTGCCAGCAGCCTCGGGACAGGGTCATCGGCACCCCTCCACTTT. It specifies CASSLGTGSSAPLHF. The variable domain in full, completed from reference TRBV7-2 and TRBJ1-6, reads GAGVSQSPSNKVTEKGKDVELRCDPISGHTALYWYRQSLGQGLEFLIYFQGNSAPDKSGLPSDRFSAERTGGSVSTLTIQRTQQEDSAVYLCASSLGTGSSAPLHFGNGTRLTVT.

The sample holds many counts of this clonotype. V usage is TRBV7-9 and J usage is TRBJ2-7; D not resolved. V was trimmed by 5 bases and J by 2 bases, leaving 13 bases between them. The V gene's germline CDR1 is SEHNR and CDR2 FQNEAQ (reference sequence). The CDR3 consists of 14 residues. CDR3: CASSLPRAPYEQYF. CDR3 in DNA: TGTGCCAGCAGCCTGCCACGGGCCCCCTACGAGCAGTACTTC.

The rearrangement links TRBV7-6 to TRBJ1-2, with a tentative D call TRBD1 (5 bases). Germline values: CDR1 SGHVS, CDR2 FNYEAQ. CDR3 size: 15 residues. Trimming cost V 0 bases and J 1 base, with 9 bases left between them. DNA for the CDR3: TGTGCCAGCAGCTTAGCCGCTGACAGTAACTATGGCTACACCTTC. Residues: CASSLAADSNYGYTF.

The rearrangement uses TRBV12-3 or TRBV12-4 and TRBJ1-5; D gene unclear. The germline V and J ends were trimmed by 2 bases and 4 bases, with 12 bases remaining between them. The CDR3 length is 15 residues. CDR3 in amino acids: CASSLRPNPNQPQHF. The DNA of the CDR3 is TGTGCCAGCAGTTTACGCCCAAACCCTAATCAGCCCCAGCATTTT.

The rearrangement joins TRBV7-6 to TRBJ2-3; 10 bases match TRBD2. The ends lost 2 bases at V and 3 bases at J; junction bases unmatched: 11. This CDR3 contains 18 residues. Per the germline V gene, CDR1 is SGHVS and CDR2 is FNYEAQ. CDR3 protein: CASSLWSGRARGTDTQYF. CDR3 nucleotides: TGTGCCAGCAGCTTATGGAGCGGGAGGGCCAGGGGGACAGATACGCAGTATTTT. Supplemented by reference TRBV7-6 and TRBJ2-3, the full variable domain reads GAGVSQSPRYKVTKRGQDVALRCDPISGHVSLYWYRQALGQGPEFLTYFNYEAQQDKSGLPNDRFSAERPEGSISTLTIQRTEQRDSAMYRCASSLWSGRARGTDTQYFGPGTRLTVL.

The rearrangement links TRBV29-1 to TRBJ1-3; D is undetermined. Germline V gene lookup returns CDR1 SQVTM and CDR2 ANQGSEA. V was clipped by 3 bases and J by 2 bases, with 11 bases between them. The CDR3 runs to 14 residues. Written as DNA, the CDR3 is TGCAGCGTTGATGGTCCGGGAGCTGGAAACACCATATATTTT. It specifies CSVDGPGAGNTIYF.

This clonotype was recorded a few times. The V call is TRBV5-5, the J call TRBJ2-1, with TRBD2 as a possible D gene (6 bases). This CDR3 contains 11 residues. The ends were cut back, 0 bases at V and 12 bases at J, with 7 bases in the middle. Per germline, CDR1 SGHKS and CDR2 YYEKEE (reference sequence). CDR3 protein: CASSLDGGQFF. The CDR3, as DNA: TGTGCCAGCAGCTTGGACGGGGGGCAGTTCTTC.

This clonotype was counted a few times. The CDR3 here is CASSPVYSGNTIYF. As DNA, the CDR3 is TGCGCCAGCAGCCCCGTATACTCTGGAAACACCATATATTTT. This chain joins TRBV5-1 and TRBJ1-3; no clear D gene. CDR1 is SGHRS, CDR2 YFSETQ, per germline. There are 14 residues in the CDR3. Deletions cut 4 bases from V and 0 bases from J, with 8 bases between.

This clonotype was counted between two and nine times. J is TRBJ2-7 and V is TRBV24-1; 9 bases map to TRBD1. Germline CDR1 reads KGHDR; CDR2 reads SFDVKD. The CDR3 is made up of 17 amino acids. After removal of 4 bases from V and 0 bases from J, the junction contained 9 bases not matched to a gene. The CDR3 protein is CATSDGARDRDSYEQYF. Here the CDR3 DNA reads TGTGCCACCAGTGACGGAGCGCGGGACAGGGACTCCTACGAGCAGTACTTC.

The rearrangement links TRBV7-9 to TRBJ2-5; D might be TRBD2 (5 bases). The CDR3 is made up of 17 amino acids. V lost 2 bases to trimming and J lost 0 bases, with 16 bases between them. The germline CDR1 and CDR2 sequences are SEHNR and FQNEAQ (reference sequence). DNA of the CDR3: TGTGCCAGCAGCTTATACGTGGTGGGGAGAAACCAAGAGACCCAGTACTTC. Protein product: CASSLYVVGRNQETQYF.

The chain carries TRBV7-9 and TRBJ1-1; D is undetermined. V was cut by 6 bases and J by 3 bases, with 5 bases left in between. Germline V gene lookup returns CDR1 SEHNR and CDR2 FQNEAQ (reference sequence). The CDR3 contains 11 residues. The DNA for the CDR3 is TGTGCCAGCAGTCGGGACACTGAAGCTTTCTTT. Its translation: CASSRDTEAFF.

The V gene is TRBV4-2, the J gene TRBJ2-1; TRBD2 matches 14 bases. The CDR3 length is 20 residues. V dropped 5 bases and J dropped 8; count of bases not matched to a gene: 20. Germline V lookup: CDR1 LGHNA, CDR2 YNFKEQ. The CDR3 DNA sequence: TGTGCCAGCAGCTTAGGTCGTGTAAAGGGACTAGCGGGAGTTAGGGATGAGCAGTTCTTC. This gives the protein CASSLGRVKGLAGVRDEQFF.

This clonotype was recorded a few times. The chain joins TRBV24-1 to TRBJ1-5; D not resolved. With 4 bases removed from V and 7 bases from J, the gap between germline ends came to 16 bases. CDR3 length equals 15 residues. Looked up from germline, CDR1 is KGHDR and CDR2 is SFDVKD. The CDR3 loop is CATSEGGSLGQPQHF. The CDR3 DNA reads as TGTGCCACCAGTGAGGGTGGCTCTCTGGGACAGCCCCAGCATTTT.

The sample holds a few counts of this clonotype. The genes are TRBV4-3 and TRBJ1-4; 9 nucleotides line up with TRBD1. This CDR3 comprises 14 residues. Germline V gene data show CDR1 as LGHNA and CDR2 as YSLEER. Trimming at V came to 4 bases and at J to 7 bases, leaving 4 bases not matched to a gene. The CDR3 DNA is TGCGCCAGCAGCCTCCGGGACAGGGCTGAAAAACTGTTTTTT. Translated: CASSLRDRAEKLFF.

In this sample, this clonotype turned up a few times. The rearrangement links TRBV5-1 to TRBJ2-3; 14 bases match TRBD2. There are 18 residues in the CDR3. With 4 bases clipped from V and 1 base from J, the junction kept 8 bases outside the gene matches. Germline V lookup: CDR1 SGHRS, CDR2 YFSETQ. The CDR3 DNA is TGCGCCAGCAGCAATTTCTGGACTAGCGGGGGGCGCACAGATACGCAGTATTTT. As protein: CASSNFWTSGGRTDTQYF.

This clonotype has more than one count but fewer than ten. This chain uses TRBV6-1 with TRBJ1-2, with D hard to call. Germline CDR1 MNHNS, CDR2 SASEGT. The CDR3 consists of 17 residues. V was shortened by 6 bases and J by 4 bases, with 24 bases between the two germline ends. The CDR3 loop reads CASSGALIRINSYGYTF. The CDR3 DNA reads TGTGCCAGCAGCGGTGCCCTTATCCGGATCAATTCCTATGGCTACACCTTC.

This clonotype has just a few counts. The chain joins TRBV6-6 to TRBJ2-3, with 9 bases identical to TRBD2. The ends lost 3 bases at V and 5 bases at J; junction bases unmatched: 6. The CDR3 extends over 15 amino acids. The germline V gene encodes CDR1 MNHNY and CDR2 SVGAGI (reference sequence). CDR3 protein: CASSYGGGAVDTQYF. CDR3 in DNA: TGTGCCAGCAGTTATGGCGGGGGGGCGGTAGATACGCAGTATTTT.

The chain links TRBV20-1 to TRBJ2-7, with 8 bases fitting TRBD1. CDR1 and CDR2 (germline): DFQATT, SNEGSKA (reference sequence). The V segment lost 6 bases and the J segment 4 bases; nucleotides outside the gene matches: 8. This CDR3 is built from 13 residues. The DNA for the CDR3 is TGCAGTGCCCGACCGGGACAGGCTTACGAGCAGTACTTC. Translating gives CSARPGQAYEQYF.

This chain links TRBV15 with TRBJ1-5; D gene unclear. Germline values: CDR1 LNHNV, CDR2 YYDKDF (reference sequence). The V and J ends lost 0 bases and 4 bases respectively, with 10 bases between them. The CDR3 consists of 15 residues. The CDR3 DNA sequence: TGTGCCACCAGCAGAGATCATGCCCTGAATCAGCCCCAGCATTTT. Its translation is CATSRDHALNQPQHF.

J is TRBJ2-1 and V is TRBV7-3; 13 bases agree with TRBD2. This CDR3 contains 16 residues. Germline CDR1 and CDR2: SGHTA and FQGTGA. V trimming: 5 bases; J trimming: 6 bases; junction bases outside the gene matches: 7. CDR3 in amino acids: CASSNPLAGGPNEQFF. In DNA, the CDR3 is TGTGCCAGCAGCAACCCACTAGCGGGAGGGCCCAATGAGCAGTTCTTC.

This clonotype was seen repeatedly, ten times or more. This chain's CDR3 is CASSPNRQDGELFF. CDR3 sequence (DNA): TGTGCCAGCAGTCCCAACAGACAGGACGGGGAGCTGTTTTTT. The V gene is TRBV12-3 or TRBV12-4, the J gene TRBJ2-2, with TRBD1 as a possible D gene (6 bases). This CDR3 is built from 14 residues. The V end was cut by 5 bases, the J end by 7 bases, with 14 bases between.

The rearrangement joins TRBV5-6 to TRBJ2-7, with 8 positions matching TRBD1. V lost 4 bases to trimming and J lost 5 bases; unmatched junction nucleotides: 8. Germline CDR1 reads SGHDT; CDR2 reads YYEEEE. CDR3 length equals 14 residues. Here the CDR3 reads CASSIDRGPDEQYF. Here the CDR3 DNA reads TGTGCCAGCAGCATTGACAGGGGTCCTGACGAGCAGTACTTC.